This entry is about one TCR beta chain. Some 92 million PBMCs went into genomic DNA for unsorted samples. The sample originates from a study of shared clonotypes between healthy human individuals. Background on the study: Donors consisted of two women and a few men between 18 and 49.

Each subset's genomic DNA was split evenly across several immunoSEQ plates. Here immunoSEQ multiplex PCR was the method, and the copy in TCRdb shows in-frame clones only, minus some. The table includes around 500,000 clones, approximately 84% detected once. Germline V CDR1 and CDR2: LNHNV, YYDKDF (reference sequence). The CDR3 is 14 residues long. V gave up 1 base and J gave up 5 bases, with 11 bases separating them. The clonotype was recovered from a woman between 40 and 50 years old in good health. Some clones in this sample may be carry-over from other donors' samples. The chain is built from TRBV15 and TRBJ1-2; D unclear. Material for sequencing was PBMCs. The CDR3: CATSRGETAYGYTF. The DNA of the CDR3 is TGTGCCACCAGCAGAGGGGAGACCGCTTATGGCTACACCTTC.